This T cell receptor (beta chain) was recorded in a study of post-analysis software for immune sequencing data. Study in general: Clinical courses comprised relapsing-remitting, secondary progressive and progressive-relapsing multiple sclerosis.

Unique molecular identifiers had been added to the TCR beta cDNA libraries. TCRdb re-called the PCR reads through MiXCR, storing one row per CDR3 protein. The table shows hundreds of thousands of distinct CDR3 sequences, with just under 30% occurring only once. V lost 7 bases and J 10 bases, leaving 19 bases between the germline ends. The CDR3 totals 13 residues. CDR1 and CDR2 from the germline V gene are MNHNY and SVGAGI (reference sequence). General observations from the study: Controls showed lower frequencies than patients for roughly 5 TRBV segments, and TRBV5-6, TRBV5-1 and TRBV20-1 were among these.

With respect to this clonotype: What it recognizes is unknown.

The clonotype comes from a girl aged 10-17 years with multiple sclerosis. Sequencing input: blood. J is TRBJ1-1 and V is TRBV6-6; TRBD1 is a possible D gene (6 bases). The CDR3 reads CASTLPSDRTAFF. CDR3 in DNA: TGTGCCAGCACTCTCCCATCCGACAGGACAGCTTTCTTT.